This entry is about one T cell receptor beta chain. The method was immunoSEQ multiplex PCR; TCRdb's version includes in-frame clones alone and lacks a portion of them. This table holds 2,500 to 3,500 clones, 36% found once. The data belong to a study of T cells in localized non-small cell lung cancer. The ends lost 2 bases at V and 9 bases at J; junction bases unmatched: 9. This CDR3 comprises 14 residues. CDR1 GTSNPN and CDR2 SVGIG come from the germline V gene (reference sequence). Sequencing was performed on lung tumor tissue, taken before any cancer treatment. The V and J genes are TRBV30 and TRBJ2-7; TRBD1 matches at 11 bases. The clonotype originates from a male donor aged 60 or older with stage I squamous cell lung carcinoma. In nucleotides, the CDR3 is TGTGCCTGGAGTTATCAGGACAGGGGGCTACGGCAGTACTTC. Translation: CAWSYQDRGLRQYF.